This T cell receptor (beta chain) was identified during a study of blood T cell repertoires in COVID-19. Study context: COVID-19 samples from acute and convalescent phases originated in the United States, Italy and Spain. Sample material is recorded as cDNA or gDNA derived from T cells, B-cell-depleted T cells, or PBMCs.

The CDR3 sequence is 17 residues long. Germline V CDR1 and CDR2: MNHEY, SMNVEV (reference sequence). Losses at the gene ends were 2 bases for V and 1 base for J; bases not matched to a gene: 8. Authors' analysis steps: Estimation of nucleated cell counts relied on the amplification of reference gene primers. Only in-frame clones appear in the TCRdb table, and some are missing; sequencing was by immunoSEQ multiplex PCR. V and J calls and clone size are given by that table; D and trimming were obtained from the DNA. The table records more than 200,000 clones, just over 85% of them present only once. Material for sequencing was peripheral blood. The sequence derives from a man over 45 with acute or convalescent COVID-19. The chain recombines TRBV27 with TRBJ1-5; 7 bases are a match to TRBD1. The CDR3 loop is CASSLTRQGRSNQPQHF. In nucleotides, the CDR3 is TGTGCCAGCAGTTTAACCCGACAGGGTAGAAGCAATCAGCCCCAGCATTTT.